This entry concerns a single T cell receptor beta chain. The data stem from a study of beta chain features in type 1 diabetes. The ends were cut back, 5 bases at V and 4 bases at J, with 18 bases in the middle. The CDR3 has 15 residues. CDR1 and CDR2 (germline): SGHDN, FVKESK. All of the isolated RNA was reverse transcribed, so expressed TCRB transcripts were sequenced. Repertoires were generated with immunoSEQ multiplex PCR, while TCRdb's copy carries only in-frame clones and drops some. The sample carries 350,000 to 450,000 clones, around 15% recorded once. The chain joins TRBV14 to TRBJ2-7, with a tentative D call TRBD1 (6 bases). The material sequenced was naive CD4+ T cells from blood. This receptor was identified in a woman aged 18 to 35 in good health. CDR3 residues: CASSATVGDIYEQYF. The CDR3 DNA follows: TGTGCCAGCAGCGCGACCGTAGGGGACATATACGAGCAGTACTTC.